This TCR beta chain was recovered during a study of shared clonotypes between healthy human individuals. Investigators spread the genomic DNA of each subset evenly over several immunoSEQ plates. Repertoires were generated with immunoSEQ multiplex PCR, while TCRdb's copy carries only in-frame clones and drops some. The sample carries about 770,000 clones, over 60% recorded once. The germline CDR1 and CDR2 sequences are LGHNA and YNFKEQ. The germline V and J ends were trimmed by 8 bases and 3 bases, with 16 bases remaining between them. The CDR3 loop spans 14 amino acids. The clonotype originates from a woman aged 25 to 39 in good health. The source material was memory CD4+ T cells sorted from blood. The subset was: CD45RA-negative fraction. The chain combines TRBV4-2 with TRBJ1-1; TRBD1 might be the D (6 bases). CDR3 in DNA: TGTGCCAGCGGTGTCCGGGGGCGGGACACTGAAGCTTTCTTT. Translation gives CASGVRGRDTEAFF.